This T cell receptor (beta chain) was recorded in a study of OX40 agonist ivuxolimab in advanced cancers. About the study: Participants, roughly 80% male, averaged roughly 60 years of age, ranging from about 23 to 90. Findings of the study overall: Average numbers of expanded clones were greater in CD8+ T cells than in CD4+. Some nonresponders likewise displayed low normalized T-cell clonal expansion.

Using immunoSEQ multiplex PCR, the repertoire was profiled, and TCRdb retains in-frame clones only, with some absent. The profile covers tens of thousands of clones, with 91% appearing a single time and approximately 3.9% taken by the ten largest. The CDR3 has 15 residues. CDR1 and CDR2 from the germline V gene are MDHEN and SYDVKM. V lost 6 bases to trimming and J lost 0 bases, with 12 bases between them. Exclusion applied to patients with autoimmune disease history or systemic immunosuppression. Notes on this clone: The antigen remains undetermined.

This receptor was obtained from an adult with an advanced solid tumor such as melanoma, head and neck, liver or kidney cancer. The gene calls are TRBV28 and TRBJ1-5; no firm D call. Source: CD4+ or CD8+ T cells sorted from blood, taken in a trial of the OX40 agonist ivuxolimab. CDR3 DNA: TGTGCCAGCAGCGAAAACAAGTATAGCAATCAGCCCCAGCATTTT. It specifies CASSENKYSNQPQHF.